This TCR beta chain was observed in a study of OX40 agonist ivuxolimab in advanced cancers. Broader study findings: The expanded peripheral T cells' antigen specificity was not determined.

The germline gives CDR1 MGHRA, CDR2 YSYEKL. CDR3 length equals 15 residues. V gave up 0 bases and J gave up 1 base, with 10 bases separating them. This table comes from immunoSEQ multiplex PCR, and its TCRdb copy is limited to in-frame clones, with some not included. The table has 60,000 to 100,000 clones, approximately 95% seen once. In its sample, this clone was seen a few times. Its specificity is not known. The receptor was isolated from an adult with an advanced solid tumor such as melanoma, head and neck, liver or kidney cancer. V usage is TRBV4-1 and J usage is TRBJ2-7; D gene ambiguous. Here the sequenced sample was CD4+ or CD8+ T cells sorted from blood, taken in a trial of the OX40 agonist ivuxolimab. The CDR3 DNA follows: TGCGCCAGCAGCCAAGACTGGTCCGGGTCCTACGAGCAGTACTTC. It codes for CASSQDWSGSYEQYF.